This entry lists 27 T cell receptor beta chains sequenced from one sample in a study of shared clonotypes between healthy human individuals. Produced via immunoSEQ multiplex PCR; TCRdb's table is partial and in-frame only. The top ten hold 1.8% of the sample, which has about 670,000 clones, about three quarters seen once. Sample: memory CD4+ T cells sorted from blood. Subset described: CD45RA-negative fraction. All receptors come from a woman in her 30s in good health.

V and J are TRBV5-1 and TRBJ2-7, with D possibly being TRBD2 (5 bases). V gave up 1 base and J gave up 6 bases, with 8 bases separating them. The CDR3 length is 12 residues. Germline CDR1 reads SGHRS; CDR2 reads YFSETQ. The CDR3 bases are TGCGCCAGCAGCTTGCTAGAGGGCGAGCAGTACTTC. Its translation: CASSLLEGEQYF. Complete variable domain (other parts from reference TRBV5-1 and TRBJ2-7): KAGVTQTPRYLIKTRGQQVTLSCSPISGHRSVSWYQQTPGQGLQFLFEYFSETQRNKGNFPGRFSGRQFSNSRSEMNVSTLELGDSALYLCASSLLEGEQYFGPGTRLTVT.

This clone has just a few counts. CDR3 nucleotide sequence: TGTGCCAGCAGCCGCGGGACAGTGTTTAATGAAAAACTGTTTTTT. It is translated as CASSRGTVFNEKLFF. V and J are TRBV7-2 and TRBJ1-4, with 7 bases that match TRBD1. Germline V lookup: CDR1 SGHTA, CDR2 FQGNSA. This CDR3 has 15 residues. V shed 5 bases and J 4 bases; nucleotides not matched to a gene: 7. Full variable domain (outside the CDR3, taken from reference TRBV7-2 and TRBJ1-4): GAGVSQSPSNKVTEKGKDVELRCDPISGHTALYWYRQSLGQGLEFLIYFQGNSAPDKSGLPSDRFSAERTGGSVSTLTIQRTQQEDSAVYLCASSRGTVFNEKLFFGSGTQLSVL.

The chain uses TRBV27 and TRBJ2-6; the D gene could be TRBD1 or TRBD2 (5 bases each). CDR3 length: 17 residues. Germline assignment: CDR1 MNHEY and CDR2 SMNVEV (reference sequence). Trimming removed 7 bases at V and 4 bases at J, with 20 bases between. The CDR3 sequence: CASTNPTRGRGANVLTF. CDR3 bases: TGTGCCAGCACCAACCCCACCCGGGGCCGGGGGGCCAACGTCCTGACTTTC.

The rearrangement uses TRBV19 and TRBJ1-2; 7 bases match TRBD1. The CDR3 has 15 residues. V dropped 7 bases and J dropped 1; count of bases not matched to a gene: 9. CDR1 and CDR2 from the germline V gene are LNHDA and SQIVND (reference sequence). The CDR3 sequence is CASTTTGPINYGYTF. In DNA, the CDR3 is TGTGCCAGTACCACGACAGGGCCGATTAACTATGGCTACACCTTC.

This clone showed up many times. The CDR3 is CASSLVSGRRAKNIQYF. As DNA, the CDR3 is TGTGCCAGCAGCTTAGTGTCGGGAAGGAGGGCCAAAAACATTCAGTACTTC. The chain uses TRBV7-9 and TRBJ2-4, with D perhaps matching TRBD2 (5 bases). V shed 1 base and J shed 1 base, with 14 bases lying between them. The length of the CDR3 is 17 residues. The V gene's germline CDR1 is SEHNR and CDR2 FQNEAQ (reference sequence).

As concerns this clone: This same CDR3 is encoded by further DNA sequences in the sample. V usage is TRBV28 and J usage is TRBJ2-7; 14 nucleotides match TRBD2. The germline CDR1 and CDR2 sequences are MDHEN and SYDVKM. This CDR3 contains 16 residues. V was pared by 1 base and J by 3 bases, with 2 bases of the junction left unmatched. The chain's CDR3 is CASSLSGTSGSYEQYF. The CDR3 coding sequence is TGTGCCAGCAGTTTATCCGGGACTAGCGGGAGCTACGAGCAGTACTTC.

This clone was seen only once. The rearrangement joins TRBV5-8 to TRBJ2-5; D possibly corresponds to TRBD1 (5 bases). CDR3 length equals 15 residues. The V and J ends lost 0 bases and 1 base respectively, with 10 bases between them. Germline V CDR1 and CDR2: SGHTS, YDEGEE. In nucleotides, the CDR3 is TGTGCCAGCAGCTTGGGGGGCCCGGGCCAAGAGACCCAGTACTTC. Translated, it gives CASSLGGPGQETQYF. Full variable domain (rest looked up from reference TRBV5-8 and TRBJ2-5): EAGVTQSPTHLIKTRGQQATLRCSPISGHTSVYWYQQALGLGLQFLLWYDEGEERNRGNFPPRFSGRQFPNYSSELNVNALELEDSALYLCASSLGGPGQETQYFGPGTRLLVL.

The chain links TRBV29-1 to TRBJ2-3; D is perhaps TRBD2 (6 bases). V was cut by 6 bases and J by 0 bases, with 7 bases left in between. CDR3 length: 12 amino acids. Germline V CDR1 and CDR2: SQVTM, ANQGSEA. The CDR3 reads CSVGTSTDTQYF. DNA for the CDR3: TGCAGCGTCGGGACTAGCACAGATACGCAGTATTTT.

Note on this clone: A much bigger clone sits one base away, suggesting this may be a read error. The same CDR3 can be traced to other DNA sequences in this sample. The V call is TRBV6-5, the J call TRBJ1-1; no reliable D call. V was shortened by 0 bases and J by 0 bases, with 2 bases between the two germline ends. The CDR3 is made up of 13 amino acids. The germline V gene encodes CDR1 MNHEY and CDR2 SVGAGI. The CDR3 nucleotides are TGTGCCAGCAGTTACTCGTTGAACACTGAAGCTTTCTTT. It codes for CASSYSLNTEAFF.

The chain uses TRBV14 and TRBJ2-3, with TRBD1 matching over 7 bases. Unmatched junction bases numbered 3, after V lost 1 base and J lost 8 bases. The CDR3 is made up of 13 amino acids. Germline V gene sequence: CDR1 SGHDN, CDR2 FVKESK. The CDR3 coding sequence is TGTGCCAGCAGCCAAGTCGAGGGGGCTACGCAGTATTTT. As protein: CASSQVEGATQYF.

This clone was seen a few times. The chain recombines TRBV11-3 with TRBJ2-1, with TRBD2 matching over 9 bases. Germline CDR1 and CDR2: SGHNT and YENEEA. Unmatched junction bases numbered 16, after V lost 0 bases and J lost 7 bases. The CDR3 sequence is 19 residues long. CDR3 region: CASSLDQGVGSGSINEQFF. The CDR3 DNA follows: TGTGCCAGCAGCTTAGATCAAGGGGTCGGTAGCGGGAGTATAAATGAGCAGTTCTTC.

This clone was counted a few times. This chain links TRBV5-4 with TRBJ1-2; possibly TRBD1 for D (5 bases). CDR3 size: 15 residues. The germline V and J ends were trimmed by 4 bases and 8 bases, with 21 bases remaining between them. The germline V gene has CDR1 SGHNT and CDR2 YYREEE (reference sequence). CDR3 residues: CASSPDLGGTGGYTF. CDR3 DNA: TGTGCCAGCAGCCCGGATCTGGGAGGTACAGGCGGCTACACCTTC.

The chain is built from TRBV30 and TRBJ2-2; tentative D call: TRBD2 (6 bases). The CDR3 covers 18 residues. V was trimmed by 2 bases and J by 0 bases, leaving 19 bases between them. CDR1 and CDR2 from the germline V gene are GTSNPN and SVGIG (reference sequence). CDR3: CAWSQSTPLAPNTGELFF. The CDR3 nucleotides read TGTGCCTGGAGTCAATCGACACCACTAGCCCCGAACACCGGGGAGCTGTTTTTT.

Remarks on this clone: This may arise from a read error, as a much more abundant clone is one base away. Distinct nucleotide sequences in the sample also encode this CDR3. V and J are TRBV5-1 and TRBJ2-7; TRBD2 agrees at 13 bases. V shed 4 bases, J shed 7 bases, and the junction held 5 bases outside the gene matches. CDR1 and CDR2 from the germline V gene are SGHRS and YFSETQ. The CDR3 covers 14 residues. The CDR3 DNA follows: TGCGCCAGCAGCCCCGGGACTAGCGGGATTGAGCAGTACTTC. Translated, it gives CASSPGTSGIEQYF.

This clone showed up just a few times. This chain connects TRBV7-8 to TRBJ2-1, with D possibly TRBD1 on 7 matching bases. Germline V lookup: CDR1 SGHVS, CDR2 FQNEAQ. The germline V and J ends were trimmed by 1 base and 3 bases, with 13 bases remaining between them. The CDR3 consists of 16 residues. Here the CDR3 DNA reads TGTGCCAGCAGCTTAGTCGCAGGGGGGAACTACAATGAGCAGTTCTTC. Protein: CASSLVAGGNYNEQFF.

This chain connects TRBV20-1 to TRBJ2-1; TRBD1 matches 7 bases. CDR1 is DFQATT and CDR2 is SNEGSKA in the germline V gene (reference sequence). The CDR3 covers 11 residues. Germline trimming cut 7 bases from V and 6 bases from J; bases unmatched to any gene: 3. CDR3 sequence: CSVQGSNEQFF. The DNA of the CDR3 is TGCAGTGTACAGGGGTCCAATGAGCAGTTCTTC.

Worth noting for this clone: The junction does not match germline at one end; this may be a read error. V gene TRBV11-2 combines with J gene TRBJ2-7; a weak D match, TRBD2 (5 bases). The CDR3 runs 12 residues. Germline loops: CDR1 SGHAT, CDR2 FQNNGV. This CDR3 is CASSLVGSRRGF. For the CDR3, the DNA is TGTGCCAGCAGCTTAGTGGGCTCACGTCGGGGCTTC.

The gene calls are TRBV27 and TRBJ1-2; no reliable D call. CDR3 length: 16 residues. V was pared by 5 bases and J by 3 bases, with 19 bases between. Germline CDR1 MNHEY, CDR2 SMNVEV (reference sequence). The CDR3 bases are TGTGCCAGCAGTAAACTCGGAGAAGGGAAAGACTATGGCTACACCTTC. Protein sequence: CASSKLGEGKDYGYTF.

The chain is built from TRBV19 and TRBJ1-4, with 7 bases fitting TRBD1. In germline, CDR1 is LNHDA, CDR2 SQIVND (reference sequence). This CDR3 is 13 amino acids long. The J segment lost 10 bases and the V segment lost 7 bases, leaving 9 bases of the junction unmatched. In nucleotides, the CDR3 is TGTGCCAGTATGCGACAGGGTGTTGGAAAACTGTTTTTT. Translated, it gives CASMRQGVGKLFF.

The gene calls are TRBV5-1 and TRBJ2-1; 12 nucleotides match TRBD2. The CDR3 totals 18 residues. V dropped 5 bases and J dropped 5; count of bases not matched to a gene: 14. CDR1 and CDR2 from the germline V gene are SGHRS and YFSETQ. CDR3 amino acids: CASRLRLAGVRENNEQFF. The CDR3 coding sequence is TGCGCCAGCAGGCTGAGACTAGCGGGAGTTCGGGAAAACAATGAGCAGTTCTTC.

This sequence joins TRBV9 and TRBJ2-4; the D is unclear. The V and J ends lost 7 bases and 4 bases respectively, with 12 bases between them. This CDR3 region has 13 residues. The V gene's germline CDR1 is SGDLS and CDR2 YYNGEE. DNA for the CDR3: TGTGCCAGCTCGGCCACGGATAAAAACATTCAGTACTTC. Protein product: CASSATDKNIQYF.

CDR3 loop: CSASLQNIQYF. The DNA of the CDR3 is TGCAGTGCTAGTTTGCAAAACATTCAGTACTTC. V is TRBV20-1 and J is TRBJ2-4; D gene uncertain. Per germline, CDR1 DFQATT and CDR2 SNEGSKA (reference sequence). V was shortened by 3 bases and J by 5 bases, with 5 bases between the two germline ends. The CDR3 covers 11 residues.

This clone was counted only a few times. J is TRBJ2-7 and V is TRBV6-5, with D possibly TRBD2 on 5 matching bases. Per germline, CDR1 MNHEY and CDR2 SVGAGI. The CDR3 is 14 amino acids. Deletions cut 8 bases from V and 0 bases from J, with 14 bases between. The CDR3 here is CASAQSGTSYEQYF. The CDR3 coding sequence is TGTGCCAGCGCTCAGAGCGGCACCTCCTACGAGCAGTACTTC.

V and J are TRBV19 and TRBJ1-5; D remains ambiguous. This CDR3 spans 13 amino acids. The V gene lost 2 bases and the J gene lost 3 bases, with 5 bases spanning the gap. CDR1 and CDR2 from the germline V gene are LNHDA and SQIVND (reference sequence). The CDR3 DNA is TGTGCCAGTAGTATACTTGACAATCAGCCCCAGCATTTT. Translating gives CASSILDNQPQHF. Full variable domain (rest looked up from reference TRBV19 and TRBJ1-5): DGGITQSPKYLFRKEGQNVTLSCEQNLNHDAMYWYRQDPGQGLRLIYYSQIVNDFQKGDIAEGYSVSREKKESFPLTVTSAQKNPTAFYLCASSILDNQPQHFGDGTRLSIL.

The genes are TRBV6-5 and TRBJ1-6; tentative D call: TRBD1 (6 bases). Trimming shortened V by 2 bases and J by 7 bases, and 9 bases separated the two germline ends. Germline V gives CDR1 MNHEY, CDR2 SVGAGI. The CDR3 is 14 residues long. In nucleotides, the CDR3 is TGTGCCAGCAGTTACCGGACAGCGAATTCACCCCTCCACTTT. It encodes CASSYRTANSPLHF.

V and J are TRBV11-2 and TRBJ1-1, with D perhaps TRBD1 (5 bases). Per the germline V gene, CDR1 is SGHAT and CDR2 is FQNNGV. V was cut by 4 bases and J by 4 bases, with 13 bases left in between. This CDR3 contains 14 residues. In DNA form, the CDR3 reads TGTGCCAGCAGCTCTTTGGGACCAACCACTGAAGCTTTCTTT. It specifies CASSSLGPTTEAFF. The full variable domain, with the rest looked up from reference TRBV11-2 and TRBJ1-1, is EAGVAQSPRYKIIEKRQSVAFWCNPISGHATLYWYQQILGQGPKLLIQFQNNGVVDDSQLPKDRFSAERLKGVDSTLKIQPAKLEDSAVYLCASSSLGPTTEAFFGQGTRLTVV.

This clone was seen more than once but under ten times. The rearrangement uses TRBV6-6 and TRBJ2-7, with 8 bases aligning to TRBD2. Trimming removed 6 bases from V and 3 bases from J; junction bases left unmatched: 10. Germline V gene data show CDR1 as MNHNY and CDR2 as SVGAGI (reference sequence). The CDR3 loop spans 15 amino acids. CDR3 nucleotides: TGTGCCAGCAGCGAACCGGGACTAGGTCTCTACGAGCAGTACTTC. Translating it yields CASSEPGLGLYEQYF.